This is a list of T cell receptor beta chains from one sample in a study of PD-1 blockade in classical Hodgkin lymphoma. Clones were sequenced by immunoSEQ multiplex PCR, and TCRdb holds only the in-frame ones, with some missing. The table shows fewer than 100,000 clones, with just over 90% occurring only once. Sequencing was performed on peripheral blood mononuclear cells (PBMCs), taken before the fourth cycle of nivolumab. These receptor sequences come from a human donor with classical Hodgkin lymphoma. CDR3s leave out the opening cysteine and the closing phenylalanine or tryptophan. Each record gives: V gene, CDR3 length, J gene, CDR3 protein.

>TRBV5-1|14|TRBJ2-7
ASRRTGGSLAYEQY
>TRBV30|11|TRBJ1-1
AGGLGWNTEAF
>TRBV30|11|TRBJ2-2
AWSVTAHGELF
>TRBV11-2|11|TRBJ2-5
ASSTGVEETQY
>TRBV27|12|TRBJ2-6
ASSPPSGANVLT
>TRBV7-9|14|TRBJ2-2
ASSLINSGGSGELF
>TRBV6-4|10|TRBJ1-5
AVRKSNQPQH
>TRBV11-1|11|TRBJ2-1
ASSVGPSNEQF
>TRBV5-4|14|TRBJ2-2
ASSPLRGPNTGELF
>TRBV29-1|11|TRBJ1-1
SVEARGNTEAF
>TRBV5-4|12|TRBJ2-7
ASSLSRSEYEQY
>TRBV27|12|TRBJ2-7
AIPRGEEAYEQY
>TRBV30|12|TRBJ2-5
AWNRGTGGETQY
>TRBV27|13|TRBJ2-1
ATRGGRNSYNEQF
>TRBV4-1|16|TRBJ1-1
ASSPEPGQFRWITEAF
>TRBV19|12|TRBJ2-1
ASSNLDPYNEQF
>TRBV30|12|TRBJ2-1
AWVRTSGAKEQF
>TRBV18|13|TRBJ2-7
ASSPTSGRASEQY
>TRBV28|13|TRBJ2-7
ASSSYRGPSYEQY
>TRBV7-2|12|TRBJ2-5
ASSQTSGQETQY
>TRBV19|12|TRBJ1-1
ASSIRGRGAEAF
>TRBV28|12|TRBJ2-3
ASSVTGGSDTQY
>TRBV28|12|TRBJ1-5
ASSYYGENQPQH
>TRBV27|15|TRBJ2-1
ASSLSGGPGRYNEQF
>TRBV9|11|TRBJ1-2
ASRDPGPYGYT
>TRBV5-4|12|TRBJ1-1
ASSSRTGNTEAF
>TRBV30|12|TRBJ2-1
AYYRRDSYNEQF
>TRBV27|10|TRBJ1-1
ASSFWGTEAF
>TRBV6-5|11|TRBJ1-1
ASFSQGAEEAF
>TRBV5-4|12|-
ASSRDRFAYEQY
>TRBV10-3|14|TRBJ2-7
AISEEGTAWRYEQY
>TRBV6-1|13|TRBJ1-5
ASSGPAGVDQPQH
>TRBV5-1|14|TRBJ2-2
ASSLQGFANTGELF